The 7 T cell receptor beta chains presented below share a single source sample, sequenced in a study of blood T cell repertoires in COVID-19. Sequenced by immunoSEQ multiplex PCR; TCRdb stores in-frame clones only, minus some. The sample lists roughly 190,000 clones, 80% to 90% occurring once. Material for sequencing was PBMCs or T cells enriched from blood (not recorded which). These receptors were collected from a man in his forties or fifties who had recovered from COVID-19.

V is TRBV11-2 and J is TRBJ2-7, with a tentative D call TRBD2 (6 bases). The V and J ends lost 2 bases and 5 bases respectively, with 25 bases between them. Germline V gene sequence: CDR1 SGHAT, CDR2 FQNNGV. The CDR3 has 18 amino acids. The CDR3 loop is CASSLRQKHRDLGDEQYF. The CDR3 coding sequence is TGTGCCAGCAGCTTACGACAGAAACATCGGGACTTAGGGGACGAGCAGTACTTC.

V usage is TRBV2 and J usage is TRBJ1-1, with D tentatively TRBD1 (6 bases). The ends were cut back, 5 bases at V and 8 bases at J, with 18 bases in the middle. The CDR3 has 14 amino acids. CDR1 is SNHLY, CDR2 FYNNEI, per germline. The CDR3 loop reads CASSFGAGGVEAFF. DNA of the CDR3: TGTGCCAGCAGTTTCGGAGCGGGGGGCGTCGAAGCTTTCTTT.

The rearrangement joins TRBV7-9 to TRBJ1-2; D call uncertain. Germline V gene sequence: CDR1 SEHNR, CDR2 FQNEAQ (reference sequence). The ends were cut back, 5 bases at V and 14 bases at J, with 18 bases in the middle. This CDR3 spans 12 amino acids. CDR3 in DNA: TGTGCCAGCAGCGTCTCAGGTGGAAATTGGACCTTC. Translating gives CASSVSGGNWTF. Full variable domain (missing parts from reference TRBV7-9 and TRBJ1-2): DTGVSQNPRHKITKRGQNVTFRCDPISEHNRLYWYRQTLGQGPEFLTYFQNEAQLEKSRLLSDRFSAERPKGSFSTLEIQRTEQGDSAMYLCASSVSGGNWTFGSGTRLTVV.

This clone has only a few counts. The chain couples TRBV27 to TRBJ2-1; a weak D match, TRBD2 (5 bases). This CDR3 contains 17 residues. Germline V gene lookup returns CDR1 MNHEY and CDR2 SMNVEV (reference sequence). Trimming cost V 5 bases and J 0 bases, with 17 bases left between them. The CDR3 spells CASSPSRGRSSYNEQFF. CDR3 nucleotides: TGTGCCAGCAGTCCCTCCCGGGGTCGATCCTCCTACAATGAGCAGTTCTTC.

This clone was picked up one time. The chain has TRBV4-3 and TRBJ2-3; 10 nucleotides agree with TRBD2. Germline V gene lookup returns CDR1 LGHNA and CDR2 YSLEER. The CDR3 consists of 16 residues. V gave up 0 bases and J gave up 4 bases; unmatched junction bases: 4. The CDR3 DNA follows: TGCGCCAGCAGCCAAGATCTAGCGGGAGACGCAGATACGCAGTATTTT. This codes for CASSQDLAGDADTQYF.

This clone was counted a few times. V and J are TRBV7-2 and TRBJ2-7; perhaps TRBD2 as D (5 bases). The CDR3 is made up of 15 amino acids. The germline V and J ends were trimmed by 6 bases and 5 bases, with 20 bases remaining between them. The germline gives CDR1 SGHTA, CDR2 FQGNSA. The CDR3 region is CASRDIARLGHEQYF. For the CDR3, the DNA is TGTGCCAGCAGGGATATAGCGAGATTAGGCCACGAGCAGTACTTC.

As concerns this clone: Other DNA sequences within the sample encode an identical CDR3. This chain connects TRBV7-9 to TRBJ1-1, with D perhaps matching TRBD1 (6 bases). The CDR3 covers 14 residues. V lost 5 bases and J 3 bases, leaving 13 bases between the germline ends. Germline V gene lookup returns CDR1 SEHNR and CDR2 FQNEAQ (reference sequence). CDR3 coding DNA: TGTGCCAGCAGCCTCGTGGACAGCTACACTGAAGCTTTCTTT. It translates to CASSLVDSYTEAFF.